Described below is a single T cell receptor (beta chain) sequence and its context. What this receptor recognizes is not known. No much larger clonotype is one base removed from it; base qualities were not supplied. The record originates from a study of CD8 T cells in Susac syndrome (dated by TCRdb to the late 2010s). For context, the study as a whole: Of the Susac syndrome patients who were sequenced, fewer than ten were in clinical remission while more than five had clinically active disease. At blood withdrawal, Susac syndrome patients were therapy-naive, treated with corticosteroids (with IVIg additionally given to some), or treated with IVIg alone. Repertoire sequencing was used to test whether CD8+ T cell activation and differentiation in Susac syndrome was antigen driven.

Study-level results and caveats: The study acknowledged that relatively few individuals were included in the TCR sequencing and HLA analysis. No clonal expansion was detected in the CD4+ T cell repertoire of Susac syndrome patients.

RNA was extracted using the RNeasy kit, and about 0.45 to 1 ug of the RNA was reverse transcribed with random hexamers. The immunoSEQ multiplex PCR assay, which covers 54 Vbeta and 13 Jbeta segments, was used to amplify TCR beta CDR3 regions. To correct PCR amplification bias, a synthetic template baseline was used for both primer optimization and computational correction. As for the authors' bioinformatics: Reads were annotated to V, D and J genes according to IMGT and were analyzed with immunoSEQ Analyzer, with only productive sequences retained. To calculate clonality, Shannon entropy was normalized by log2 of the number of productive unique sequences and then subtracted from one. Public and private clones were assessed among the 100 most prevalent clones of each patient and control. Clones were defined as Susac-specific when absent from the healthy and MS cohorts, from approximately 1,100 published viral clones and from other ImmuneACCESS disease sequences. Using fastp trimming at Q25 and MiXCR clonotype assembly, TCRdb reanalyzed the public sequencing data and kept in-frame beta chains. Rows are unified per CDR3 protein, each entry keeping the most common DNA and genes. The V and J calls shown here were made by TCRdb, not taken from the authors' results. The sample has over 100,000 distinct CDR3 sequences on record, roughly 95% of them singletons. The leading ten clones occupy roughly 0.14% of the sample.

Ends trimmed: V by 4 bases, J by 5 bases; bases unmatched to a gene: 6. CDR3 length: 15 amino acids, cysteine to phenylalanine. Only the CDR3 portion is preserved as DNA: 45 bases, with reading frame beginning at the first base. Via the germline V gene (reference sequence), CDR1 is LGHDT and CDR2 YNNKEL. High-throughput TCR beta sequencing profiled peripheral blood CD8+ and CD4+ T cells from healthy donors, Susac syndrome patients and multiple sclerosis patients. The Susac syndrome patients fulfilled recently defined diagnostic criteria for definite or probable disease. CD8+ TEMRA cells were enriched by FACS, while bulk CD8+ and CD4+ T cells were purified by magnetic negative isolation. Blood was collected in EDTA tubes and processed within 24 hours, with PBMCs isolated through density gradient centrifugation. PBMCs intended for TCR sequencing were cryopreserved in liquid nitrogen and thawed later in a water bath at 37 degrees C. The sorted or isolated CD4+, CD8+ and CD8+ TEMRA cells reached a purity of at least 90%.

This sequence uses TRBV3-1 and TRBJ2-1; the central 9 bases match TRBD2. The sequenced material came from CD4+ T cells from PBMCs. This clonotype originated in a human donor with Susac syndrome. The CDR3 protein is CASSLKRGANNEQFF. DNA sequence: TGTGCCAGCAGCCTGAAGCGGGGGGCGAACAATGAGCAGTTCTTC.